Sequencing of this T cell receptor (beta chain) was carried out in a study of shared clonotypes between healthy human individuals. Measured with immunoSEQ multiplex PCR; TCRdb has only the in-frame clones, and not every one. The sample consists of 550,000 to 600,000 clones, 95% to 98% of them appearing once. Terminally differentiated effector memory CD45RA+ cells were left out of the naive CD8 fraction, which was CD45RO-negative and positively selected for CCR7. Trimming removed 4 bases from V and 0 bases from J, with 16 bases in between. Per germline, CDR1 SNHLY and CDR2 FYNNEI. The CDR3 runs to 16 residues. This clone appeared once.

The receptor's source is a man aged 25-40 years in good health. The V call is TRBV2, the J call TRBJ2-7, with D maybe TRBD1 (5 bases). Material for sequencing was naive CD8+ T cells sorted from blood. CDR3 in DNA: TGTGCCAGCAGTGTTCTCTCGACAGTGAGCTCCTACGAGCAGTACTTC. Protein sequence: CASSVLSTVSSYEQYF.